Below, one T cell receptor (beta chain) is given with its context. Its target is not known. This sample is part of a study of T cell responses to AZD1222 COVID-19 vaccine. Broader study findings: The span of vaccine-associated CD4 TCRs extended across spike, with dominance at 160-218 and 743-854. Spike-specific TCR breadth rose after two AZD1222 doses, and depth rose as well.

There are 15 residues in the CDR3. V lost 1 base, J lost 5 bases, and 4 bases stayed unmatched. Germline-derived CDR1 and CDR2 are SNHLY and FYNNEI. Libraries were prepared by immunoSEQ multiplex PCR; TCRdb keeps only in-frame clonotypes and omits some of them. The sample consists of some 110,000 clones, roughly 92% of them appearing once. The clonotype originates from an adult who received the AZD1222 COVID-19 vaccine. The sequencing here drew on peripheral blood, taken 28 days after the second AZD1222 dose. The rearrangement links TRBV2 to TRBJ1-2; 10 bases match TRBD1. The CDR3 nucleotides read TGTGCCAGCAGTGAAGGAACGGGACAGGGGTATGGCTACACCTTC. As protein: CASSEGTGQGYGYTF.